These 6 T cell receptor beta chains originate from one sample sequenced in a study of blood T cell repertoires in COVID-19. Method: immunoSEQ multiplex PCR; TCRdb's copy keeps in-frame clones and lacks some. The table records about 85,000 clones, roughly 85% of them present only once. Sequenced material: peripheral blood. All receptors come from a man in his sixties with acute or convalescent COVID-19.

The chain has TRBV24-1 and TRBJ1-5, with D unresolved. V was clipped by 6 bases and J by 0 bases, with 5 bases between them. This CDR3 comprises 13 residues. In germline, CDR1 is KGHDR, CDR2 SFDVKD. The CDR3 is CATSWSSNQPQHF. The CDR3 region has the DNA TGTGCCACCAGTTGGAGTAGCAATCAGCCCCAGCATTTT.

The chain has TRBV7-8 and TRBJ1-1; D remains unclear. The CDR3 loop spans 15 amino acids. V shed 5 bases and J shed 11 bases, with 24 bases lying between them. The germline V gene has CDR1 SGHVS and CDR2 FQNEAQ. The CDR3 is CASSPKRASPNPAFF. CDR3 bases: TGTGCCAGCAGCCCTAAGCGGGCATCCCCAAACCCGGCTTTCTTT.

The chain employs TRBV5-4 and TRBJ1-2; 7 bases map to TRBD1. From germline, CDR1 is SGHNT and CDR2 YYREEE (reference sequence). This CDR3 spans 15 amino acids. Trimming at V came to 0 bases and at J to 1 base, leaving 3 bases not matched to a gene. The DNA of the CDR3 is TGTGCCAGCAGCTTGGGACCAGGGGGTAACTATGGCTACACCTTC. Translating gives CASSLGPGGNYGYTF.

The genes are TRBV6-5 and TRBJ2-2; TRBD1 is a possible D gene (5 bases). Trimming took 0 bases from V and 4 from J, leaving 9 bases between them. The germline CDR1 and CDR2 sequences are MNHEY and SVGAGI. The CDR3 spans 15 residues. Written as DNA, the CDR3 is TGTGCCAGCAGTTACTCGTACAGGATCACCGGGGAGCTGTTTTTT. Protein sequence: CASSYSYRITGELFF.

V gene TRBV19 combines with J gene TRBJ1-1; a weak D match, TRBD1 (5 bases). Germline assignment: CDR1 LNHDA and CDR2 SQIVND (reference sequence). V was shortened by 6 bases and J by 5 bases, with 19 bases between the two germline ends. The CDR3 length is 15 residues. As DNA, the CDR3 is TGTGCCAGTAGCCGGGCCCTTACAGGTGGGACTGAAGCTTTCTTT. Translation gives CASSRALTGGTEAFF.

The genes are TRBV5-4 and TRBJ2-7; 8 bases are a match to TRBD1. With V trimmed by 4 bases and J by 2 bases, 5 bases remained unmatched. Germline V CDR1 and CDR2: SGHNT, YYREEE (reference sequence). This CDR3 is built from 14 residues. The CDR3 reads CASSLGTGTYEQYF. Here the CDR3 DNA reads TGTGCCAGCAGCCTGGGGACAGGAACCTACGAGCAGTACTTC.